A single sample is the source of the 32 T cell receptor beta chains below, sequenced in a study of cytomegalovirus exposure and HLA in healthy donors. PCR amplification relied on 60 Vbeta primers (plus 13 Jbeta primers). Here immunoSEQ multiplex PCR was the method, and the copy in TCRdb shows in-frame clones only, minus some. In the table there are over 70,000 clones, approximately 76% of which are singletons. Material for sequencing was PBMCs. The receptors were sampled from a male donor in good health and CMV-seronegative.

The chain employs TRBV28 and TRBJ2-7; TRBD1 might be the D (5 bases). The CDR3 loop spans 14 amino acids. CDR1 and CDR2 (germline): MDHEN, SYDVKM. V was cut by 5 bases and J by 2 bases, with 13 bases left in between. DNA of the CDR3: TGTGCCAGCAGTCTAGTAGGGGTACCCTACGAGCAGTACTTC. This gives the protein CASSLVGVPYEQYF.

This clone was detected a few times. The rearrangement uses TRBV29-1 and TRBJ2-7; D perhaps matches TRBD2 (6 bases). This CDR3 comprises 10 residues. With 6 bases removed from V and 5 bases from J, the gap between germline ends came to 8 bases. Germline CDR1 is SQVTM and CDR2 is ANQGSEA. The CDR3 region is CSVGLNEQYF. For the CDR3, the DNA is TGCAGCGTGGGACTCAACGAGCAGTACTTC.

The chain links TRBV9 to TRBJ2-1, with 8 bases aligning to TRBD2. The CDR3 sequence is 17 residues long. V lost 3 bases to trimming and J lost 0 bases; unmatched junction nucleotides: 8. Germline values: CDR1 SGDLS, CDR2 YYNGEE. The CDR3 DNA reads as TGTGCCAGCAGCGCGATAGCGGGACCTTTCTCCTACAATGAGCAGTTCTTC. Translating it yields CASSAIAGPFSYNEQFF.

The rearrangement uses TRBV28 and TRBJ2-7; possible D gene TRBD2, 5 bases. Germline assignment: CDR1 MDHEN and CDR2 SYDVKM. Trimming shortened V by 5 bases and J by 6 bases, and 11 bases separated the two germline ends. The CDR3 loop spans 12 amino acids. In nucleotides, the CDR3 is TGTGCCAGCAGTATTCACCGGGGCGAGCAGTACTTC. This encodes CASSIHRGEQYF.

This clone was observed a few times. This chain links TRBV13 with TRBJ1-2, with D unresolved. This CDR3 is 15 amino acids long. Germline values: CDR1 PRHDT, CDR2 FYEKMQ (reference sequence). V was cut by 5 bases and J by 6 bases, with 19 bases left in between. CDR3 residues: CASSLPIRKRDGYTF. DNA for the CDR3: TGTGCCAGCAGCCTACCCATAAGGAAGAGGGATGGCTACACCTTC.

In its sample, this clone was seen a few times. This chain joins TRBV7-6 and TRBJ2-5; 8 bases are shared with TRBD2. This CDR3 region has 18 residues. Germline assignment: CDR1 SGHVS and CDR2 FNYEAQ. The trim removed 1 base at V and 7 bases at J, leaving 17 bases unmatched. In DNA form, the CDR3 reads TGTGCCAGCAGCTTAGAAGCGTCGAGCGGGGGAGCTTCGGGGACCCAGTACTTC. This translates into CASSLEASSGGASGTQYF.

This clone was found once. The chain combines TRBV7-9 with TRBJ2-2, with D unresolved. The CDR3 spans 14 residues. The V gene's germline CDR1 is SEHNR and CDR2 FQNEAQ (reference sequence). V lost 5 bases to trimming and J lost 0 bases, with 7 bases between them. Written as DNA, the CDR3 is TGTGCCAGCAGCGAGGTCACGAACACCGGGGAGCTGTTTTTT. Translation gives CASSEVTNTGELFF.

The chain carries TRBV7-9 and TRBJ1-3, with D unresolved. Between the trimmed V and J ends, which lost 1 base and 2 bases, there was a span of 6 bases. Germline V gene data show CDR1 as SEHNR and CDR2 as FQNEAQ (reference sequence). This CDR3 comprises 14 residues. The CDR3 region is CASSLGGTGNTIYF. The CDR3 DNA reads as TGTGCCAGCAGCTTAGGAGGGACTGGAAACACCATATATTTT.

This rearrangement joins TRBV28 to TRBJ1-6; no reliable D call. This CDR3 comprises 14 residues. V shed 4 bases and J shed 0 bases, with 4 bases lying between them. CDR1 is MDHEN, CDR2 SYDVKM, per germline. The CDR3 loop is CASSSSSYNSPLHF. The DNA for the CDR3 is TGTGCCAGCAGTTCGAGCTCCTATAATTCACCCCTCCACTTT.

J is TRBJ2-1 and V is TRBV7-6, with 14 bases identical to TRBD2. The CDR3 extends over 16 amino acids. Per germline, CDR1 SGHVS and CDR2 FNYEAQ. V was clipped by 2 bases and J by 13 bases; unmatched bases: 10. The CDR3, as DNA: TGTGCCAGCAGCTTAACTGCGACTAGCGGGAGGGCCGGCCAGTTCTTC. It encodes CASSLTATSGRAGQFF.

This chain uses TRBV7-2 with TRBJ2-2; unclear D gene. In germline, CDR1 is SGHTA, CDR2 FQGNSA. Deletions cut 3 bases from V and 6 bases from J, with 5 bases between. This CDR3 has 12 residues. CDR3 nucleotide sequence: TGTGCCAGCAGCTTGCTAGCCGGGGAGCTGTTTTTT. Translated, it gives CASSLLAGELFF.

The rearrangement joins TRBV5-1 to TRBJ2-1; 9 bases fit TRBD2. The CDR3 loop spans 15 amino acids. The germline gives CDR1 SGHRS, CDR2 YFSETQ. The V segment lost 2 bases and the J segment 5 bases; nucleotides outside the gene matches: 5. CDR3 coding DNA: TGCGCCAGCAGCTTCCGACTAGCGGATAACAATGAGCAGTTCTTC. Translating it yields CASSFRLADNNEQFF.

V gene TRBV4-1 combines with J gene TRBJ1-1; D unclear. CDR3 size: 14 residues. Germline CDR1 is MGHRA and CDR2 is YSYEKL. V was clipped by 1 base and J by 0 bases, with 6 bases between them. The CDR3 sequence is CASSQGQMNTEAFF. CDR3 DNA sequence: TGCGCCAGCAGCCAAGGCCAGATGAACACTGAAGCTTTCTTT.

The rearrangement links TRBV7-8 to TRBJ2-7; 8 nucleotides match TRBD1. CDR1 and CDR2 (germline): SGHVS, FQNEAQ. The CDR3 extends over 15 amino acids. V was clipped by 2 bases and J by 7 bases; unmatched bases: 10. In DNA, the CDR3 is TGTGCCAGCAGCTTAACCCGGGACAGGTCGGGAGAGCAGTACTTC. Amino acids: CASSLTRDRSGEQYF.

V is TRBV4-3 and J is TRBJ2-2; the D gene is possibly TRBD2 (6 bases). V dropped 4 bases and J dropped 0 bases, with 9 bases sitting between them. Per germline, CDR1 LGHNA and CDR2 YSLEER. CDR3 length: 15 amino acids. The CDR3 nucleotides are TGCGCCAGCAGCCTGGGACTGCCGAACACCGGGGAGCTGTTTTTT. This codes for CASSLGLPNTGELFF.

This chain uses TRBV27 with TRBJ2-3; 7 nucleotides align to TRBD2. The CDR3 is made up of 14 amino acids. Germline CDR1 and CDR2: MNHEY and SMNVEV (reference sequence). Trimming cost V 5 bases and J 7 bases; bases outside gene matches: 9. CDR3 protein: CASSGGVFPHTQYF. The CDR3 bases are TGTGCCAGCAGTGGGGGGGTGTTCCCTCATACGCAGTATTTT.

The chain carries TRBV7-9 and TRBJ1-1; possible D gene TRBD1, 6 bases. This CDR3 region has 16 residues. CDR1 SEHNR and CDR2 FQNEAQ come from the germline V gene (reference sequence). V lost 1 base to trimming and J lost 7 bases, with 19 bases between them. CDR3 bases: TGTGCCAGCAGCTTAGTAGGAACAGGGACCCGAGTTGAAGCTTTCTTT. Translation: CASSLVGTGTRVEAFF.

The chain is built from TRBV5-4 and TRBJ2-1, with a tentative D call TRBD1 (6 bases). This CDR3 is built from 15 residues. Germline V gene lookup returns CDR1 SGHNT and CDR2 YYREEE (reference sequence). Trimming took off 9 bases at V and 7 bases at J, with 23 bases between the two ends. CDR3 DNA sequence: TGTGCCACGCTACGGGACACTCGCGGTTGGAATGAGCAGTTCTTC. The encoded protein is CATLRDTRGWNEQFF.

The chain combines TRBV7-2 with TRBJ2-3; 7 positions agree with TRBD1. Germline V gives CDR1 SGHTA, CDR2 FQGNSA. This CDR3 is 14 amino acids long. Trimming at V came to 5 bases and at J to 2 bases, leaving 4 bases not matched to a gene. The CDR3, as DNA: TGTGCCAGCAGCCGGACAGGACCCACAGATACGCAGTATTTT. Its protein product is CASSRTGPTDTQYF. The full variable domain, completed using reference TRBV7-2 and TRBJ2-3, is GAGVSQSPSNKVTEKGKDVELRCDPISGHTALYWYRQSLGQGLEFLIYFQGNSAPDKSGLPSDRFSAERTGGSVSTLTIQRTQQEDSAVYLCASSRTGPTDTQYFGPGTRLTVL.

This clone was detected only a few times. The chain uses TRBV29-1 and TRBJ1-2; TRBD1 might be the D (5 bases). The CDR3 contains 12 residues. V was pared by 8 bases and J by 8 bases, with 18 bases between. CDR1 and CDR2 from the germline V gene are SQVTM and ANQGSEA. CDR3 in DNA: TGCAGCCTTCTCGGGACTGCTCGCGGCTACACCTTC. Protein: CSLLGTARGYTF.

A few counts support this clone. The CDR3 does not end in the conserved phenylalanine or tryptophan, so this is likely a read error. No DNA is shown, since the ends of the CDR3 on it are uncertain; the CDR3 is the one TCRdb lists. The chain uses TRBV5-6 and TRBJ2-3; the table names TRBD1, a call not compared with the DNA. With termini counted, the CDR3 has 13 amino acids. CDR1 SGHDT and CDR2 YYEEEE come from the germline V gene. CDR3 protein: CASSLAPGTARDL.

The chain uses TRBV6-1 and TRBJ1-1, with D hard to call. CDR1 is MNHNS, CDR2 SASEGT, per germline. V was cut by 5 bases and J by 10 bases, with 8 bases left in between. This CDR3 has 10 amino acids. This CDR3 reads CASSRERAFF. The DNA of the CDR3 is TGTGCCAGCAGTCGGGAAAGAGCTTTCTTT.

V and J are TRBV7-2 and TRBJ2-1; weak D call: TRBD1 (6 bases). Deletions cut 5 bases from V and 0 bases from J, with 14 bases between. From germline, CDR1 is SGHTA and CDR2 FQGNSA. This CDR3 contains 16 residues. CDR3 in amino acids: CASSPPTGSSYNEQFF. Here the CDR3 DNA reads TGTGCCAGCAGCCCCCCGACAGGCAGCTCCTACAATGAGCAGTTCTTC.

The rearrangement uses TRBV5-5 and TRBJ2-7; D is perhaps TRBD1 (6 bases). The ends were cut back, 2 bases at V and 4 bases at J, with 16 bases in the middle. CDR3 length: 15 residues. Germline lookup yields CDR1 SGHKS and CDR2 YYEKEE (reference sequence). This CDR3 reads CASSLAPGQQYEQYF. Here the CDR3 DNA reads TGTGCCAGCAGCTTAGCACCGGGACAACAATACGAGCAGTACTTC. The entire variable domain, with the rest obtained from reference TRBV5-5 and TRBJ2-7, is as follows: DAGVTQSPTHLIKTRGQQVTLRCSPISGHKSVSWYQQVLGQGPQFIFQYYEKEERGRGNFPDRFSARQFPNYSSELNVNALLLGDSALYLCASSLAPGQQYEQYFGPGTRLTVT.

In nucleotides, the CDR3 is TGTGCCAGCAGTTACACCGGGACAGGGGGTTACGAGCAGTACTTC. Its translation is CASSYTGTGGYEQYF. J is TRBJ2-7 and V is TRBV6-6; 11 bases fit TRBD1. CDR1 is MNHNY and CDR2 is SVGAGI in the germline V gene (reference sequence). V was clipped by 2 bases and J by 4 bases; unmatched bases: 4. The CDR3 is 15 residues long.

This chain links TRBV4-3 with TRBJ2-3; 9 bases are shared with TRBD2. Germline assignment: CDR1 LGHNA and CDR2 YSLEER. The CDR3 spans 16 residues. With V trimmed by 8 bases and J by 2 bases, 11 bases remained unmatched. The CDR3, as DNA: TGCGCCAGCGAGGGTCAAGCGGGAGGCTCCACAGATACGCAGTATTTT. Protein sequence: CASEGQAGGSTDTQYF.

Only a few counts were recorded for this clone. The chain combines TRBV29-1 with TRBJ2-2, with 7 positions matching TRBD1. The CDR3 totals 14 residues. Germline V gene data show CDR1 as SQVTM and CDR2 as ANQGSEA. J gave up 1 base and V 7 bases, and 6 bases lay outside the gene matches. The CDR3: CSAIRDRNTGELFF. The CDR3 DNA reads TGCAGCGCGATCCGGGACAGGAACACCGGGGAGCTGTTTTTT.

This chain connects TRBV4-3 to TRBJ2-7, with D perhaps TRBD2 (6 bases). The germline CDR1 and CDR2 sequences are LGHNA and YSLEER. Trimming removed 1 base from V and 6 bases from J, with 13 bases in between. This CDR3 is 14 amino acids long. CDR3 protein: CASSQVEGSSEQYF. The CDR3 DNA follows: TGCGCCAGCAGCCAAGTGGAGGGCTCATCCGAGCAGTACTTC.

Regarding this clone: The same CDR3 also results from other DNA sequences found in this sample. This chain links TRBV28 with TRBJ1-1; tentative D call: TRBD1 (5 bases). V was trimmed by 6 bases and J by 1 base, leaving 12 bases between them. CDR1 MDHEN and CDR2 SYDVKM come from the germline V gene. The CDR3 spans 14 residues. The chain's CDR3 is CASRRQPTNTEAFF. CDR3 DNA: TGTGCCAGCAGAAGACAGCCTACGAACACTGAAGCTTTCTTT.

This chain connects TRBV27 to TRBJ1-1; TRBD1 matches 12 bases. This CDR3 has 15 residues. CDR1 is MNHEY, CDR2 SMNVEV, per germline (reference sequence). V gave up 5 bases and J gave up 8 bases; unmatched junction bases: 9. CDR3: CASSPGQGALSEAFF. The CDR3 bases are TGTGCCAGCAGTCCGGGACAGGGGGCCCTTTCGGAAGCTTTCTTT.

The genes are TRBV20-1 and TRBJ2-7; TRBD1 agrees at 9 bases. Germline lookup yields CDR1 DFQATT and CDR2 SNEGSKA (reference sequence). After removal of 6 bases from V and 8 bases from J, the junction contained 5 bases not matched to a gene. The CDR3 covers 11 residues. The CDR3: CSAEDRGQQYF. DNA of the CDR3: TGCAGTGCGGAGGACAGGGGCCAGCAGTACTTC.

V gene TRBV6-4 combines with J gene TRBJ1-4, with 8 bases aligning to TRBD1. Trimming removed 6 bases from V and 7 bases from J; junction bases left unmatched: 10. The germline V gene encodes CDR1 MRHNA and CDR2 SNTAGT. There are 15 residues in the CDR3. The CDR3 protein is CASRPTGALGEKLFF. The CDR3 DNA sequence: TGTGCCAGCAGGCCGACAGGGGCCTTGGGTGAAAAACTGTTTTTT.